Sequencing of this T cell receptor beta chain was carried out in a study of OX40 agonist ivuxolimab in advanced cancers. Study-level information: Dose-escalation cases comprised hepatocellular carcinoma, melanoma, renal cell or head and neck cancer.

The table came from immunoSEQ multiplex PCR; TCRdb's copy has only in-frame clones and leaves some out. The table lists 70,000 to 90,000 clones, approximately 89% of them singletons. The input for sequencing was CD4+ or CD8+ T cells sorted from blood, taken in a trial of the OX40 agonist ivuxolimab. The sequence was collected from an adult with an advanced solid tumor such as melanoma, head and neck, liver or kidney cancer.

The CDR3 here is CAWSAGLAANNEQFF. The CDR3, as DNA: TGTGCCTGGAGTGCGGGACTAGCGGCTAACAATGAGCAGTTCTTC. The chain carries TRBV30 and TRBJ2-1; TRBD2 aligns across 11 bases. Germline V lookup: CDR1 GTSNPN, CDR2 SVGIG (reference sequence). V lost 1 base to trimming and J lost 5 bases; unmatched junction nucleotides: 4. The CDR3 is 15 residues long.